The 7 T cell receptor beta chains reported below all come from one sample, sequenced in a study of shared clonotypes between healthy human individuals. TCRdb keeps only in-frame clones here, not all; method: immunoSEQ multiplex PCR. Among hundreds of thousands of clones listed, 75% to 85% were seen once. The sequenced sample consisted of PBMCs. These receptors were collected from a woman aged 40 to 50 in good health. Some clones in this sample may be carry-over from other donors' samples.

J is TRBJ2-6 and V is TRBV10-3; 7 positions agree with TRBD2. The germline V gene encodes CDR1 ENHRY and CDR2 SYGVKD. Trimming took 0 bases from V and 2 from J; bases not matched to a gene: 1. The CDR3 covers 16 residues. The CDR3 nucleotides read TGTGCCATCAGTGAGTCGAGCGGGGCTGGGGCCAACGTCCTGACTTTC. This gives the protein CAISESSGAGANVLTF.

This clone was seen once. The chain combines TRBV9 with TRBJ1-2; 9 bases align to TRBD1. Germline trimming cut 4 bases from V and 8 bases from J; bases unmatched to any gene: 9. This CDR3 is 14 amino acids long. CDR1 and CDR2 (germline): SGDLS, YYNGEE. This chain's CDR3 is CASSPDRGTRGYTF. The CDR3 DNA reads as TGTGCCAGCAGCCCGGACAGGGGTACGCGGGGCTACACCTTC.

The V and J genes are TRBV5-6 and TRBJ2-5; TRBD1 matches at 8 bases. The ends lost 4 bases at V and 5 bases at J; junction bases unmatched: 10. The CDR3 has 15 residues. Germline V gene lookup returns CDR1 SGHDT and CDR2 YYEEEE. The DNA for the CDR3 is TGTGCCAGCAGCGCTACGACAGGGGCAGGCGAGACCCAGTACTTC. It yields the protein CASSATTGAGETQYF. Variable domain in full (rest from reference TRBV5-6 and TRBJ2-5): DAGVTQSPTHLIKTRGQQVTLRCSPKSGHDTVSWYQQALGQGPQFIFQYYEEEERQRGNFPDRFSGHQFPNYSSELNVNALLLGDSALYLCASSATTGAGETQYFGPGTRLLVL.

This clone was seen many times. This chain uses TRBV28 with TRBJ1-1, with D maybe TRBD1 (5 bases). The ends were cut back, 0 bases at V and 6 bases at J, with 14 bases in the middle. Germline loops: CDR1 MDHEN, CDR2 SYDVKM. The CDR3 sequence is 15 residues long. CDR3 sequence reads: CASSLWGGRMAEAFF. For the CDR3, the DNA is TGTGCCAGCAGTTTATGGGGGGGTAGGATGGCTGAAGCTTTCTTT. Full variable domain (rest looked up from reference TRBV28 and TRBJ1-1): DVKVTQSSRYLVKRTGEKVFLECVQDMDHENMFWYRQDPGLGLRLIYFSYDVKMKEKGDIPEGYSVSREKKERFSLILESASTNQTSMYLCASSLWGGRMAEAFFGQGTRLTVV.

This chain joins TRBV4-1 and TRBJ2-3; D might be TRBD1 (5 bases). CDR3 length: 16 residues. Per the germline V gene, CDR1 is MGHRA and CDR2 is YSYEKL. Between the trimmed V and J ends, which lost 1 base and 5 bases, there was a span of 16 bases. This chain's CDR3 is CASSQVLSRVEDTQYF. The CDR3 DNA is TGCGCCAGCAGCCAAGTCTTGTCCAGGGTAGAAGATACGCAGTATTTT.

The chain carries TRBV7-9 and TRBJ2-6; 7 nucleotides match TRBD1. Per germline, CDR1 SEHNR and CDR2 FQNEAQ (reference sequence). The CDR3 covers 15 residues. V lost 5 bases to trimming and J lost 1 base; unmatched junction nucleotides: 2. The CDR3, as DNA: TGTGCCAGCAGCATGACAGGGTCTGGGGCCAACGTCCTGACTTTC. Protein product: CASSMTGSGANVLTF. Together with reference TRBV7-9 and TRBJ2-6, the CDR3 gives the full variable domain: DTGVSQNPRHKITKRGQNVTFRCDPISEHNRLYWYRQTLGQGPEFLTYFQNEAQLEKSRLLSDRFSAERPKGSFSTLEIQRTEQGDSAMYLCASSMTGSGANVLTFGAGSRLTVL.

J is TRBJ2-1 and V is TRBV18; 8 bases fit TRBD2. V was pared by 0 bases and J by 4 bases, with 11 bases of the junction left unmatched. Germline V CDR1 and CDR2: KGHSH, LQKENI. CDR3 size: 18 residues. The CDR3 spells CASSPPKGSGGLYNEQFF. As DNA, the CDR3 is TGTGCCAGCTCACCACCGAAAGGGTCGGGAGGGTTGTACAATGAGCAGTTCTTC. Full variable domain (remainder filled in from reference TRBV18 and TRBJ2-1): NAGVMQNPRHLVRRRGQEARLRCSPMKGHSHVYWYRQLPEEGLKFMVYLQKENIIDESGMPKERFSAEFPKEGPSILRIQQVVRGDSAAYFCASSPPKGSGGLYNEQFFGPGTRLTVL.